This TCR beta chain came from a study of CD8+ T cells in alopecia areata. Whole-study findings and limits: Higher clonality was seen in lesional scalp than in normal scalp, especially in alopecia totalis/universalis. Scalp sequencing also captures normal skin's resident alphabeta T cells.

Specified treatment: oral pan-JAK inhibitor, 5-10 mg twice daily. In alopecia areata patients, both lesional scalp punch biopsies and peripheral blood were collected. RNA was extracted and reverse transcribed into cDNA as the sequencing template. Some clones are missing from TCRdb's copy, which holds only in-frame ones; the method was immunoSEQ multiplex PCR. The data show fewer than 25,000 clones, 50% to 60% seen once. CDR1 and CDR2 (germline): LNHNV, YYDKDF (reference sequence). V lost 0 bases to trimming and J lost 1 base; unmatched junction nucleotides: 6. The CDR3 contains 17 residues. About this clone itself: Its target is not known.

Sequencing was performed on skin, taken at week 4, from a patient treated with tofacitinib. The V and J genes are TRBV15 and TRBJ2-3; 8 nucleotides match TRBD2. The sequence was obtained from a human donor with alopecia areata. The CDR3 spells CATSRDYAGGGTDTQYF. The CDR3 nucleotides are TGTGCCACCAGCAGAGATTACGCGGGGGGCGGCACAGATACGCAGTATTTT.